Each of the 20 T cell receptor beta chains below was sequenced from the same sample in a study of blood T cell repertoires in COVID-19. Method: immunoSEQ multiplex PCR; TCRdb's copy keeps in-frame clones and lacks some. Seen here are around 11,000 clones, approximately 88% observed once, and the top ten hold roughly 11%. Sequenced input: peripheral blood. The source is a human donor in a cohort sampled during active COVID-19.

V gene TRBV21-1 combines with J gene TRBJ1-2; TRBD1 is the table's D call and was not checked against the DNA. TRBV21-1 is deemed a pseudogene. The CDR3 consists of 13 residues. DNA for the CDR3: TGTGCCAGCATTACAGGGGGCTCCTATGGCTACACCTTC. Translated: CASITGGSYGYTF.

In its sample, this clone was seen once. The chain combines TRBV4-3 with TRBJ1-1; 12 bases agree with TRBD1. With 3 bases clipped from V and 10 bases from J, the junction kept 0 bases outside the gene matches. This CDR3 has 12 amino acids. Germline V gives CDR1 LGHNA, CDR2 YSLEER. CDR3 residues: CASSQGQGAAFF. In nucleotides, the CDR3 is TGCGCCAGCAGCCAGGGACAGGGGGCAGCTTTCTTT.

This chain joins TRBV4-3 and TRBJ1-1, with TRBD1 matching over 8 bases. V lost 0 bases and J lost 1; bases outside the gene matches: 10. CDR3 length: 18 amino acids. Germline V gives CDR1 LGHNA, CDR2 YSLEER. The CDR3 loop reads CASSQDGVTGDSNTEAFF. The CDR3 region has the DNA TGCGCCAGCAGCCAAGATGGGGTGACAGGGGATTCGAACACTGAAGCTTTCTTT.

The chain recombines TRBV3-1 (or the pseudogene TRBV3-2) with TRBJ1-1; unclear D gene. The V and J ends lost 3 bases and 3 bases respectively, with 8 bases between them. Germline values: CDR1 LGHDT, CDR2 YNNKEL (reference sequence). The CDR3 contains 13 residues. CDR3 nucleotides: TGTGCCAGCAGCCACTCTTCGGACACTGAAGCTTTCTTT. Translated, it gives CASSHSSDTEAFF.

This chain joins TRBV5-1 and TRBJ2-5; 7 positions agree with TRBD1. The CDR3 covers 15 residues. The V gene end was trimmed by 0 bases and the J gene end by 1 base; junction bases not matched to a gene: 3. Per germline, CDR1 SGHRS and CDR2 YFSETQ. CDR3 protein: CASSLAEGAQETQYF. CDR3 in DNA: TGCGCCAGCAGCTTGGCCGAGGGGGCCCAAGAGACCCAGTACTTC.

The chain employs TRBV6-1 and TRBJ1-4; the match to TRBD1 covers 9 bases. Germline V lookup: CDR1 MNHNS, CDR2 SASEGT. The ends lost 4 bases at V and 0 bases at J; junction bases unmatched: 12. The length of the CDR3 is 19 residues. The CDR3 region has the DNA TGTGCCAGCAGTGCGCTGGGACAGGGACTAATCGCAACTAATGAAAAACTGTTTTTT. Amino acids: CASSALGQGLIATNEKLFF.

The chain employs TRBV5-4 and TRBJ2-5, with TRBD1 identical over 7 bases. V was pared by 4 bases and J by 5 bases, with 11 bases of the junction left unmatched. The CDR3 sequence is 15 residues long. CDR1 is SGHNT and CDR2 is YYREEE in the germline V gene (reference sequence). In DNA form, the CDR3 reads TGTGCCAGCAGCCAAACACAGGGGTCGAAGGAGACCCAGTACTTC. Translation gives CASSQTQGSKETQYF.

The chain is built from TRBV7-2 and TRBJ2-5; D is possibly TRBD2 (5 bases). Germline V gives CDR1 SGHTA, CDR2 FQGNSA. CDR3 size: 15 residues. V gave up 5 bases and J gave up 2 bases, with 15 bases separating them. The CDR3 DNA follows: TGTGCCAGCAGCCAATTCGGGGTGATTCAAGAGACCCAGTACTTC. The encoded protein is CASSQFGVIQETQYF.

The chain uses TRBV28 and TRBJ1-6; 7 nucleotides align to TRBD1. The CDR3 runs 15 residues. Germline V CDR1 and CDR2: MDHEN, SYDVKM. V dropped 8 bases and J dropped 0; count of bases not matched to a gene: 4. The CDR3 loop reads CASHAGGSYNSPLHF. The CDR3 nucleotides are TGTGCCAGCCACGCAGGGGGCTCCTATAATTCACCCCTCCACTTT.

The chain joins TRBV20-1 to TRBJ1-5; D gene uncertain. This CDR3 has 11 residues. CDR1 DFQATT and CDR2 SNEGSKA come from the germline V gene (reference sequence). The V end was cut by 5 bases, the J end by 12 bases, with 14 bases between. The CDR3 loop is CSAQNQRFQHF. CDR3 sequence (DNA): TGCAGTGCTCAAAACCAGCGATTCCAGCATTTT.

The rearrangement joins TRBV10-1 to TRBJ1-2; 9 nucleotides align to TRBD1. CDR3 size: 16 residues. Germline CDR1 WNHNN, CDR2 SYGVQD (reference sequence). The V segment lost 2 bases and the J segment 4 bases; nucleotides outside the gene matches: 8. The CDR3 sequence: CASSEPPGQGCYGYTF. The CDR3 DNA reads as TGCGCCAGCAGTGAGCCACCGGGACAGGGATGCTATGGCTACACCTTC.

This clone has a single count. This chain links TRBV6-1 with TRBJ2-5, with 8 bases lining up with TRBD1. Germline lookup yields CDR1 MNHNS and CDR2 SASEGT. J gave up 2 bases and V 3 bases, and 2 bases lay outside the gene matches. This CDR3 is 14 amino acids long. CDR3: CASSEYRGQETQYF. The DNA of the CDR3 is TGTGCCAGCAGTGAGTACAGGGGGCAAGAGACCCAGTACTTC.

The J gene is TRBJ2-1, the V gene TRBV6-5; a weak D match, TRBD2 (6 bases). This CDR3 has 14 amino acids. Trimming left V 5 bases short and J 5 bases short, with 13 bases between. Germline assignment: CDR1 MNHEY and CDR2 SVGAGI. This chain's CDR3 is CASSPGTGHNEQFF. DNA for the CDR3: TGTGCCAGCAGTCCTGGGACTGGGCACAATGAGCAGTTCTTC.

The CDR3 is CASSAPPIGDSKYF. CDR3 bases: TGTGCCAGCAGCGCCCCTCCCATCGGCGACAGTAAGTATTTT. The chain recombines TRBV7-9 with TRBJ2-3; D is possibly TRBD1 (5 bases). This CDR3 comprises 14 residues. Trimming removed 5 bases at V and 13 bases at J, with 22 bases between. Germline V gene sequence: CDR1 SEHNR, CDR2 FQNEAQ (reference sequence).

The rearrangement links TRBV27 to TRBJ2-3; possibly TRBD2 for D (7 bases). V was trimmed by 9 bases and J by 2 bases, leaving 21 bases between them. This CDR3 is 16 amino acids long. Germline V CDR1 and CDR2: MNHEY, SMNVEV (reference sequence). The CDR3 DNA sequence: TGTGCCAGTCATACCGGGGGGCAGGTTACCACAGATACGCAGTATTTT. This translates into CASHTGGQVTTDTQYF.

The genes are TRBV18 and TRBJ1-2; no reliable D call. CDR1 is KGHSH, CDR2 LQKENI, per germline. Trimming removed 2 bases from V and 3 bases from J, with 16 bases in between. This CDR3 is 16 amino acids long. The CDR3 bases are TGTGCCAGCTCACCAGGGTGGGAGGCAGGCGACTATGGCTACACCTTC. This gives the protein CASSPGWEAGDYGYTF.

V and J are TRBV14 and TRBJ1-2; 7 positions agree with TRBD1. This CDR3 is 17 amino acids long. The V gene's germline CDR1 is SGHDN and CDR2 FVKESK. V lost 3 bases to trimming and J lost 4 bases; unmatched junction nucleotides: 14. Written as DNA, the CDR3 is TGTGCCAGCAGCCAGAGGGCACCGGCAGGGGGTGGCTATGGCTACACCTTC. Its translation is CASSQRAPAGGGYGYTF. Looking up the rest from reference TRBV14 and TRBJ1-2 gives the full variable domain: EAGVTQFPSHSVIEKGQTVTLRCDPISGHDNLYWYRRVMGKEIKFLLHFVKESKQDESGMPNNRFLAERTGGTYSTLKVQPAELEDSGVYFCASSQRAPAGGGYGYTFGSGTRLTVV.

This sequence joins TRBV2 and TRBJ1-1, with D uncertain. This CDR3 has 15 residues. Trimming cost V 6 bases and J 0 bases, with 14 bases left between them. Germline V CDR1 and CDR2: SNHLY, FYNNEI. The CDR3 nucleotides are TGTGCCAGCAGGACCGGAGACGAAATGAACACTGAAGCTTTCTTT. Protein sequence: CASRTGDEMNTEAFF.

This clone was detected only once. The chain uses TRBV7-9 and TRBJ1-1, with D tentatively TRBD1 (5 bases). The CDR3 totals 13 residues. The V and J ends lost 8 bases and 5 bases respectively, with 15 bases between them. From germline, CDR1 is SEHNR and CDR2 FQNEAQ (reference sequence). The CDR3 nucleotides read TGTGCCAGCGTCGCCGACAGTAGGACTGAAGCTTTCTTT. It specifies CASVADSRTEAFF.

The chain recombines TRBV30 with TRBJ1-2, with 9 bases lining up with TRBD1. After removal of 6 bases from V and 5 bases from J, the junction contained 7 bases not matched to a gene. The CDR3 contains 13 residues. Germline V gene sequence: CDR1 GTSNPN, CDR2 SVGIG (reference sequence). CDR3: CACPTGTGYGYTF. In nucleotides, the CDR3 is TGTGCCTGTCCAACGGGGACAGGGTATGGCTACACCTTC. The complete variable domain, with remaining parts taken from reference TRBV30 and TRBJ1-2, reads SQTIHQWPATLVQPVGSPLSLECTVEGTSNPNLYWYRQAAGRGLQLLFYSVGIGQISSEVPQNLSASRPQDRQFILSSKKLLLSDSGFYLCACPTGTGYGYTFGSGTRLTVV.